This entry is about one T cell receptor beta chain. The antigen remains unidentified. The PCR employed 60 Vbeta primers together with 13 Jbeta primers. Sequenced by immunoSEQ multiplex PCR; TCRdb stores in-frame clones only, minus some. This table has under 130,000 clones, approximately 84% appearing once. These data belong to a study of cytomegalovirus exposure and HLA in healthy donors. General study findings and limits: More clonal expansion characterized HLA-associated TCR beta chains than equally common others in a later analysis. Upon later analysis, TCR association rates were observed to vary by HLA locus, being highest for DRB1 and lowest for HLA-C. The authors later linked a missense DCLRE1C variant to TCR beta V- and J-gene trimming.

Germline CDR1 reads MDHEN; CDR2 reads SYDVKM. Trimming removed 6 bases from V and 2 bases from J, with 10 bases in between. The CDR3 is 13 amino acids. The sequencing sample was made of PBMCs. The chain employs TRBV28 and TRBJ1-2; weak D call: TRBD1 (6 bases). The source of this sequence is a male donor in good health and CMV-seronegative. In DNA form, the CDR3 reads TGTGCCAGCAGAACCGGACAGAACTATGGCTACACCTTC. Translated, it gives CASRTGQNYGYTF.